Given below is one T cell receptor (beta chain) in context. V was pared by 5 bases and J by 3 bases, with 14 bases between. CDR3 length equals 15 residues. Per the germline V gene, CDR1 is SGHTA and CDR2 is FQGNSA. TCR beta chains were sequenced at survey level with immunoSEQ. The method was immunoSEQ multiplex PCR; TCRdb's version includes in-frame clones alone and lacks a portion of them. The repertoire holds nearly 70,000 clones, with roughly 95% as singletons. The clonotype was recovered from a man in his forties with rheumatoid arthritis. Sequencing was done on a sample of PBMCs. This chain uses TRBV7-2 with TRBJ1-5; D is possibly TRBD1 (6 bases). The CDR3, as DNA: TGTGCCAGCAGCCCCGGGACAACCTTCAATCAGCCCCAGCATTTT. Its translation is CASSPGTTFNQPQHF.